What follows is one TCR beta chain and its context. Its cognate antigen is unknown. Every TCR beta cDNA library bore unique molecular identifiers. One entry per CDR3 protein results from TCRdb running MiXCR on the PCR reads. Of around 500,000 distinct CDR3 sequences listed, around 34% are singletons. The CDR3 runs 14 residues. Germline V gives CDR1 DFQATT, CDR2 SNEGSKA (reference sequence). V dropped 5 bases and J dropped 3; count of bases not matched to a gene: 7. These data come from a study of post-analysis software for immune sequencing data. Study-level points and caveats: Patients carried several TRBV segments more frequently than controls did, and TRBV5-6, TRBV5-1 and TRBV20-1 were among them.

The gene calls are TRBV20-1 and TRBJ1-2; 9 bases map to TRBD1. The sample consisted of blood. This TCR was recovered from a girl aged 2-17 years with multiple sclerosis. The CDR3 coding sequence is TGCAGTGCTGGGTTGGACAGGGGATACTATGGCTACACCTTC. Translation: CSAGLDRGYYGYTF.